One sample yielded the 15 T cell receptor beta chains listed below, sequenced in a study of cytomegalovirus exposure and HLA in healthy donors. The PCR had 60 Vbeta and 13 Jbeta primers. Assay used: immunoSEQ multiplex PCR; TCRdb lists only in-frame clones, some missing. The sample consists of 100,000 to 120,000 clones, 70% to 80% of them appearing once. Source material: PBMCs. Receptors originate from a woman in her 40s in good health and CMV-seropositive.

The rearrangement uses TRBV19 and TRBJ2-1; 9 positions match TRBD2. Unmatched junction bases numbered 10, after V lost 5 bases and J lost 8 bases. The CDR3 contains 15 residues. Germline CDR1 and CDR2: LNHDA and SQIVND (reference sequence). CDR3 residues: CASSGSAAGGHEQFF. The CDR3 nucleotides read TGTGCCAGTAGTGGGTCTGCTGCGGGGGGGCATGAGCAGTTCTTC.

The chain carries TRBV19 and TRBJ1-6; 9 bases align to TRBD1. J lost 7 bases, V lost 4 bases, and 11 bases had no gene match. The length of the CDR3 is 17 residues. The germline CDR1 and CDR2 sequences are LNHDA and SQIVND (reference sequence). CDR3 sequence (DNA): TGTGCCAGTAGTAACTACAGGGGGCTTATGGAGAATTCACCCCTCCACTTT. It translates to CASSNYRGLMENSPLHF.

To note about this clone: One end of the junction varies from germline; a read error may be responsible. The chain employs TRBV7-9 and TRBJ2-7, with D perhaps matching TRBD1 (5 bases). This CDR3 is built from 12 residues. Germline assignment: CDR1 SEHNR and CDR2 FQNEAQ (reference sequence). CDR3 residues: CASSLGKTDMDF. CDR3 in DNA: TGTGCCAGCAGCTTGGGGAAGACAGACATGGACTTC.

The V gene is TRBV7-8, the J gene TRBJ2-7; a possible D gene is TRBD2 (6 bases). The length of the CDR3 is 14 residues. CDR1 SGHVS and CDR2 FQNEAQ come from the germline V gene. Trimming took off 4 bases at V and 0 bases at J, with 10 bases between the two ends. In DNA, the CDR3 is TGTGCCAGCAGCTACAGTAGCGGCTCCTACGAGCAGTACTTC. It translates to CASSYSSGSYEQYF.

The CDR3 bases are TGTGCCAGCAGTCCGGGGGGGGGAGCAGATACGCAGTATTTT. Translation: CASSPGGGADTQYF. The rearrangement uses TRBV6-4 and TRBJ2-3; 8 bases are a match to TRBD2. J was trimmed by 4 bases and V by 5 bases; bases with no gene match: 5. The CDR3 is 14 residues long. In germline, CDR1 is MRHNA, CDR2 SNTAGT.

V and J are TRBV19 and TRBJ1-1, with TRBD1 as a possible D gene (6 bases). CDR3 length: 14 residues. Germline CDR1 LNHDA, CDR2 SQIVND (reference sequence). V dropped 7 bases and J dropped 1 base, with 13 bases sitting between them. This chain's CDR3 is CASNDRSRNTEAFF. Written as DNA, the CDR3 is TGTGCCAGTAACGACAGGAGCCGGAACACTGAAGCTTTCTTT.

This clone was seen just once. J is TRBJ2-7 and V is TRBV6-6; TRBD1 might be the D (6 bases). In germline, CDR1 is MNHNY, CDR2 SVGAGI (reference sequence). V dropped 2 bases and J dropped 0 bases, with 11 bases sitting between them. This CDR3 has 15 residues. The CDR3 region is CASSYDDRYSYEQYF. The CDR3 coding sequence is TGTGCCAGCAGTTACGATGACAGGTACTCCTACGAGCAGTACTTC.

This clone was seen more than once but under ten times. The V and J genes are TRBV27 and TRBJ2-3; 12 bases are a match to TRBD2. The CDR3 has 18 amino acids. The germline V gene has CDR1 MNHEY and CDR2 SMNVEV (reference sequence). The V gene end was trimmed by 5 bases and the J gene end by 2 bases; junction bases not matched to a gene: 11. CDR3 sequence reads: CASSRLAGVSPLTDTQYF. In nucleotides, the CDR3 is TGTGCCAGCAGTAGACTAGCGGGGGTTTCCCCACTCACAGATACGCAGTATTTT.

CDR3 coding DNA: TGCGCCAGCAGCCAAATATTCGGACTAGCGGGGCCTGGGGAGACCCAGTACTTC. Its protein is CASSQIFGLAGPGETQYF. The chain uses TRBV4-3 and TRBJ2-5, with TRBD2 matching over 12 bases. V lost 2 bases, J lost 5 bases, and 12 bases stayed unmatched. The germline V gene encodes CDR1 LGHNA and CDR2 YSLEER. The CDR3 consists of 18 residues.

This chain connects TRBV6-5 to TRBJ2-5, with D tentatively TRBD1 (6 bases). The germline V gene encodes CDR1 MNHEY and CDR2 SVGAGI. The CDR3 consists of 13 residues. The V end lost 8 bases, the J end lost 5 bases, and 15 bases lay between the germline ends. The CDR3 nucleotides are TGTGCCAGCCGATACAGGGTTTGGGAGACCCAGTACTTC. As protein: CASRYRVWETQYF.

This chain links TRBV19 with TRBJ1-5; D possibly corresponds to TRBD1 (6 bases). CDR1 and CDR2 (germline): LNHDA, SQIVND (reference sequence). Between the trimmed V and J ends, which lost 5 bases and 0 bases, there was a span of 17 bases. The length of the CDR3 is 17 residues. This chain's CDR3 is CASSRGARDGSNQPQHF. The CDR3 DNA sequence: TGTGCCAGTAGTCGGGGGGCGCGAGATGGTAGCAATCAGCCCCAGCATTTT.

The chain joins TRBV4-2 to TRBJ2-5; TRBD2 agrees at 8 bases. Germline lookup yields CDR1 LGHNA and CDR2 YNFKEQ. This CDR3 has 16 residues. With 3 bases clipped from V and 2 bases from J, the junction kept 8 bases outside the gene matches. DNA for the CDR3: TGTGCCAGCAGCCAGCCGGGGCCGGGGGGGCAAGAGACCCAGTACTTC. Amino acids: CASSQPGPGGQETQYF.

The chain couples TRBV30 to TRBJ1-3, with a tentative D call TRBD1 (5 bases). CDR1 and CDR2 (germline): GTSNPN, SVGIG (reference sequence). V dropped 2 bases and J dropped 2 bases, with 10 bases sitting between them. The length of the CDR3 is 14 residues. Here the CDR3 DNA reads TGTGCCTGGAGTCCGGGGGTGGCTGGAAACACCATATATTTT. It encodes CAWSPGVAGNTIYF.

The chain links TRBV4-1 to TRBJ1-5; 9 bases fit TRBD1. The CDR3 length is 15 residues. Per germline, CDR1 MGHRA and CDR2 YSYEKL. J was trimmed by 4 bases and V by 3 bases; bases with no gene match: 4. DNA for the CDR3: TGCGCCAGCAGCCAGGGGGACAGGGTGAATCAGCCCCAGCATTTT. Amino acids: CASSQGDRVNQPQHF.

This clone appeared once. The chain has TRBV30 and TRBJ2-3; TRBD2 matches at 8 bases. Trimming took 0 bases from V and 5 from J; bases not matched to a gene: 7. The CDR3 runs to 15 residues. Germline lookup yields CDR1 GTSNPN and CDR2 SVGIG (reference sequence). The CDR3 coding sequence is TGTGCCTGGAGTGTACGGGGTAGCGGGAAAGATACGCAGTATTTT. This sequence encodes CAWSVRGSGKDTQYF.